This T cell receptor beta chain comes out of a study of T cell responses to AZD1222 COVID-19 vaccine. Study-level points and caveats: Donors were largely white British and mainly female; clonal diversity was possibly underestimated. Recipients of two AZD1222 doses showed rising Spike-specific TCR breadth and depth. Among those given AZD1222, only 5 to 7 were seropositive at baseline. Reportedly, nearly half of unique spike TCRs recognized epitopes outside B.1.351/B.1.1.7 mutations.

This clone has a handful of counts. Its antigen remains unidentified. Profiling relied on immunoSEQ multiplex PCR, and the TCRdb table lists in-frame clones only, not all of them. The profile shows fewer than 200,000 clones, around nine tenths of them singletons. V shed 0 bases and J shed 0 bases, with 7 bases lying between them. Germline loops: CDR1 SGDLS, CDR2 YYNGEE. CDR3 size: 14 residues. The chain recombines TRBV9 with TRBJ2-7; D ambiguous. The sequence came from an adult who received the AZD1222 COVID-19 vaccine. The starting material was peripheral blood, obtained 28 days after the second AZD1222 dose. CDR3 sequence (DNA): TGTGCCAGCAGCGTAGCCCACGGCTCCTACGAGCAGTACTTC. It specifies CASSVAHGSYEQYF. The whole variable domain, filled in from reference TRBV9 and TRBJ2-7, reads DSGVTQTPKHLITATGQRVTLRCSPRSGDLSVYWYQQSLDQGLQFLIQYYNGEERAKGNILERFSAQQFPDLHSELNLSSLELGDSALYFCASSVAHGSYEQYFGPGTRLTVT.